These 23 T cell receptor beta chains were all obtained from the same sample, sequenced in a study of T cell responses to AZD1222 COVID-19 vaccine. Clones were sequenced by immunoSEQ multiplex PCR, and TCRdb holds only the in-frame ones, with some missing. The table lists about 75,000 clones, approximately 89% of them singletons. Sequencing was performed on peripheral blood, taken 28 days after the second dose of the MenACWY control vaccine. Receptor source: an adult who received the MenACWY meningococcal vaccine as a control.

The chain has TRBV19 and TRBJ2-6; D might be TRBD1 or TRBD2, each matching 6 bases. Germline V gives CDR1 LNHDA, CDR2 SQIVND (reference sequence). V was shortened by 3 bases and J by 0 bases, with 15 bases between the two germline ends. There are 18 residues in the CDR3. The chain's CDR3 is CASSIEGGRGSGANVLTF. DNA for the CDR3: TGTGCCAGTAGTATTGAGGGGGGTCGAGGCTCTGGGGCCAACGTCCTGACTTTC.

The sample holds one count of this clone. The rearrangement uses TRBV7-9 and TRBJ1-1; the match to TRBD1 covers 8 bases. Trimming cost V 6 bases and J 6 bases; bases outside gene matches: 6. Germline V gene sequence: CDR1 SEHNR, CDR2 FQNEAQ (reference sequence). This CDR3 comprises 13 residues. This chain's CDR3 is CASRLTGVAEAFF. CDR3 bases: TGTGCCAGCAGACTGACAGGGGTTGCTGAAGCTTTCTTT.

The rearrangement links TRBV15 to TRBJ1-2, with a possible D match to TRBD1 (5 bases). The germline V and J ends were trimmed by 3 bases and 8 bases, with 28 bases remaining between them. From germline, CDR1 is LNHNV and CDR2 YYDKDF (reference sequence). The CDR3 extends over 18 amino acids. CDR3 sequence (DNA): TGTGCCACCAGCAGTGGTAAACCTGGCACAGGACCACGGGGGGGCTACACCTTC. Translated: CATSSGKPGTGPRGGYTF.

This sequence joins TRBV7-9 and TRBJ1-2; D not certain. Trimming took 5 bases from V and 4 from J, leaving 14 bases between them. Germline V gene sequence: CDR1 SEHNR, CDR2 FQNEAQ (reference sequence). This CDR3 is 14 amino acids long. This chain's CDR3 is CASSHNGLPYGYTF. CDR3 coding DNA: TGTGCCAGCAGCCACAACGGGCTCCCCTATGGCTACACCTTC. Full variable domain (rest looked up from reference TRBV7-9 and TRBJ1-2): DTGVSQNPRHKITKRGQNVTFRCDPISEHNRLYWYRQTLGQGPEFLTYFQNEAQLEKSRLLSDRFSAERPKGSFSTLEIQRTEQGDSAMYLCASSHNGLPYGYTFGSGTRLTVV.

The chain recombines TRBV2 with TRBJ2-1, with 12 bases that match TRBD2. Trimming took 7 bases from V and 5 from J; bases not matched to a gene: 18. CDR1 and CDR2 from the germline V gene are SNHLY and FYNNEI. The CDR3 loop spans 19 amino acids. CDR3 amino acids: CASNPGRGGRTSGDNEQFF. Written as DNA, the CDR3 is TGTGCCAGCAACCCCGGAAGGGGGGGGAGGACTAGCGGGGACAATGAGCAGTTCTTC.

The chain combines TRBV2 with TRBJ2-3; D call uncertain. From germline, CDR1 is SNHLY and CDR2 FYNNEI. V was clipped by 4 bases and J by 9 bases, with 11 bases between them. The CDR3 is 12 residues long. The CDR3 DNA follows: TGTGCCAGCAGTGTAATCTGGAAGACGCAGTATTTT. It yields the protein CASSVIWKTQYF.

Note on this clone: This same CDR3 is encoded by further DNA sequences in the sample. The chain joins TRBV5-4 to TRBJ1-3; a possible D gene is TRBD1 (5 bases). Germline V gene sequence: CDR1 SGHNT, CDR2 YYREEE (reference sequence). The CDR3 has 14 amino acids. Trimming cost V 0 bases and J 1 base, with 5 bases left between them. The chain's CDR3 is CASSLAGSGNTIYF. The CDR3, as DNA: TGTGCCAGCAGCTTGGCAGGGTCTGGAAACACCATATATTTT.

The count of this clone is one. V is TRBV11-2 and J is TRBJ2-3; 7 bases are a match to TRBD1. The CDR3 loop spans 15 amino acids. Germline CDR1 is SGHAT and CDR2 is FQNNGV. Trimming cost V 3 bases and J 0 bases; bases outside gene matches: 3. The CDR3 loop reads CASSLWDSSTDTQYF. DNA for the CDR3: TGTGCCAGCAGCTTGTGGGACAGCAGCACAGATACGCAGTATTTT.

This clone was counted a few times. The CDR3 loop reads CASSPRGSGGSPGEQFF. In DNA form, the CDR3 reads TGTGCCAGCAGCCCGCGTGGTAGCGGGGGTTCACCGGGGGAGCAGTTCTTC. The rearrangement uses TRBV14 and TRBJ2-1; 9 bases line up with TRBD2. V lost 4 bases, J lost 10 bases, and 17 bases stayed unmatched. The CDR3 loop spans 17 amino acids. Per germline, CDR1 SGHDN and CDR2 FVKESK.

V is TRBV5-6 and J is TRBJ1-1; 8 nucleotides agree with TRBD1. V was pared by 0 bases and J by 3 bases, with 10 bases of the junction left unmatched. Germline assignment: CDR1 SGHDT and CDR2 YYEEEE. This CDR3 is 17 amino acids long. The CDR3: CASSLGRTGYLYTEAFF. In DNA, the CDR3 is TGTGCCAGCAGCTTGGGCAGGACAGGGTATTTGTACACTGAAGCTTTCTTT.

The rearrangement uses TRBV9 and TRBJ2-1; D tentatively reads TRBD1 or TRBD2 (5 bases each). CDR1 and CDR2 from the germline V gene are SGDLS and YYNGEE. CDR3 length: 12 amino acids. With 0 bases removed from V and 9 bases from J, the gap between germline ends came to 7 bases. The CDR3 nucleotides read TGTGCCAGCAGCGTAGGTGGGGGTGAGCAGTTCTTC. It yields the protein CASSVGGGEQFF.

V usage is TRBV7-8 and J usage is TRBJ2-1; 7 nucleotides align to TRBD1. Germline V gene sequence: CDR1 SGHVS, CDR2 FQNEAQ. This CDR3 has 15 residues. V gave up 6 bases and J gave up 2 bases; unmatched junction bases: 7. CDR3 amino acids: CASSIDRDTYNEQFF. The CDR3 DNA sequence: TGTGCCAGCAGTATAGACAGGGATACCTACAATGAGCAGTTCTTC.

The genes are TRBV11-2 and TRBJ1-1, with 8 bases that match TRBD1. V trimming: 2 bases; J trimming: 4 bases; junction bases outside the gene matches: 3. There are 14 residues in the CDR3. Germline V gene data show CDR1 as SGHAT and CDR2 as FQNNGV. The CDR3, as DNA: TGTGCCAGCAGCTTACAGGGGGCAGCCACTGAAGCTTTCTTT. Its translation is CASSLQGAATEAFF.

The chain carries TRBV30 and TRBJ2-4, with D possibly matching TRBD1 (6 bases). Germline CDR1 and CDR2: GTSNPN and SVGIG (reference sequence). The CDR3 runs 14 residues. Deletions cut 7 bases from V and 0 bases from J, with 13 bases between. The CDR3 reads CAYRQALAKNIQYF. The CDR3 bases are TGTGCCTACCGACAGGCCCTAGCCAAAAACATTCAGTACTTC.

The chain uses TRBV29-1 and TRBJ2-7, with D perhaps being TRBD1 or TRBD2 (6 bases each). In germline, CDR1 is SQVTM, CDR2 ANQGSEA. The V end lost 7 bases, the J end lost 4 bases, and 23 bases lay between the germline ends. The CDR3 covers 15 residues. The CDR3 here is CSEPNRGTGEYEQYF. The CDR3 nucleotides are TGCAGCGAACCCAATAGGGGGACGGGAGAATACGAGCAGTACTTC.

V usage is TRBV6-5 and J usage is TRBJ1-1; perhaps TRBD1 as D (5 bases). CDR1 MNHEY and CDR2 SVGAGI come from the germline V gene. The length of the CDR3 is 13 residues. The germline V and J ends were trimmed by 8 bases and 8 bases, with 18 bases remaining between them. The CDR3 nucleotides read TGTGCCAGCGGGAGGGACCCGGGGGGAGAAGCTTTCTTT. Its translation: CASGRDPGGEAFF.

This rearrangement joins TRBV28 to TRBJ1-2; weak D call: TRBD1 (6 bases). This CDR3 spans 13 amino acids. V lost 2 bases, J lost 6 bases, and 10 bases lay in between. From germline, CDR1 is MDHEN and CDR2 SYDVKM. The CDR3 nucleotides read TGTGCCAGCAGTTTAAACAGGGTAAATGGCTACACCTTC. Its translation: CASSLNRVNGYTF.

V is TRBV2 and J is TRBJ2-3, with 9 bases aligning to TRBD2. There are 15 residues in the CDR3. Germline V gene sequence: CDR1 SNHLY, CDR2 FYNNEI. V lost 9 bases, J lost 3 bases, and 10 bases stayed unmatched. CDR3 bases: TGTGCCAGAGGAACAGCTAGCGGGGAGACAGATACGCAGTATTTT. Amino acid sequence: CARGTASGETDTQYF.

The chain uses TRBV14 and TRBJ2-1, with 9 bases that match TRBD2. This CDR3 has 14 amino acids. Germline CDR1 SGHDN, CDR2 FVKESK. Unmatched junction bases numbered 0, after V lost 3 bases and J lost 3 bases. The CDR3 nucleotides read TGTGCCAGCAGCCAGACTAGCGGCTACAATGAGCAGTTCTTC. Encoded protein: CASSQTSGYNEQFF.

CDR3 nucleotides: TGTGCCATCACCAGGGACTCCCCAAAAGCCGGGGAGCTGTTTTTT. It translates to CAITRDSPKAGELFF. The gene calls are TRBV10-3 and TRBJ2-2; perhaps TRBD2 as D (6 bases). Per germline, CDR1 ENHRY and CDR2 SYGVKD. V lost 7 bases and J 6 bases, leaving 18 bases between the germline ends. This CDR3 is built from 15 residues.

The V gene is TRBV5-6, the J gene TRBJ1-5, with 7 bases identical to TRBD1. The ends lost 0 bases at V and 4 bases at J; junction bases unmatched: 7. This CDR3 has 16 amino acids. The V gene's germline CDR1 is SGHDT and CDR2 YYEEEE. CDR3 protein: CASSLALGTANQPQHF. The CDR3 nucleotides are TGTGCCAGCAGCTTGGCCCTAGGGACAGCGAATCAGCCCCAGCATTTT. The full variable domain, completed using reference TRBV5-6 and TRBJ1-5, is DAGVTQSPTHLIKTRGQQVTLRCSPKSGHDTVSWYQQALGQGPQFIFQYYEEEERQRGNFPDRFSGHQFPNYSSELNVNALLLGDSALYLCASSLALGTANQPQHFGDGTRLSIL.

This chain connects TRBV7-8 to TRBJ1-4; the D gene is possibly TRBD1 (6 bases). There are 15 residues in the CDR3. Between the trimmed V and J ends, which lost 5 bases and 2 bases, there was a span of 12 bases. Germline V CDR1 and CDR2: SGHVS, FQNEAQ. CDR3 coding DNA: TGTGCCAGCAGCGCCTGGGGGGGCACTAATGAAAAACTGTTTTTT. It specifies CASSAWGGTNEKLFF.

This clone was observed a few times. This sequence joins TRBV15 and TRBJ1-6, with 11 nucleotides matching TRBD1. In germline, CDR1 is LNHNV, CDR2 YYDKDF (reference sequence). V lost 5 bases, J lost 9 bases, and 9 bases stayed unmatched. The CDR3 has 16 amino acids. DNA of the CDR3: TGTGCCACCAGCCCTACCGGCGGGACAGGGGGTTCACCCCTCCACTTT. It codes for CATSPTGGTGGSPLHF.